Listed here is a single T cell receptor beta chain. Its antigen is unknown. Germline CDR1 and CDR2: MRHNA and SNTAGT. CDR3 length: 14 amino acids. V was cut by 6 bases and J by 2 bases, with 12 bases left in between. The data originate from a study of shared clonotypes between healthy human individuals. Findings and caveats of the study: Incomplete sequencing of sorted subsets was indicated by rarefaction despite large depth.

Method: immunoSEQ multiplex PCR; TCRdb's copy keeps in-frame clones and lacks some. In the table there are roughly 640,000 clones, roughly 70% of which are singletons. The sequenced material came from memory CD4+ T cells sorted from blood. Subset indicated: CD45RA-negative fraction. The chain uses TRBV6-4 and TRBJ2-3; D is possibly TRBD1 (5 bases). This sequence was found in a young woman in good health. Here the CDR3 DNA reads TGTGCCAGCAGCCCCCAGGGCGACACAGATACGCAGTATTTT. This codes for CASSPQGDTDTQYF.